Sequencing of this T cell receptor beta chain was carried out in a study of blood T cells in healthy people across ages. Donors were systemically healthy Caucasian individuals from Russia aged about 6 to 95 years. Primed by a sample-barcoded 5' primer and a J-beta primer mix, a second PCR proceeded for roughly 6 to 12 cycles. In TCRdb, the 5' RACE reads were re-called with MiXCR into one record per CDR3 protein. The data contain about 780,000 distinct CDR3 sequences, roughly 25% of them singletons. The CDR3 is 15 amino acids. In germline, CDR1 is LNHDA, CDR2 SQIVND (reference sequence). With 7 bases removed from V and 0 bases from J, the gap between germline ends came to 10 bases. This clonotype was detected only a few times. Another study also made use of these data, one on T cells of mothers and their children. As reported in that work: Six children, together with their three healthy Caucasian mothers, made up the donors.

Material: blood. This TCR was sampled from a boy under 18 in good health. The chain carries TRBV19 and TRBJ1-6; no clear D gene. The CDR3 protein is CASNSVSSYNSPLHF. In DNA form, the CDR3 reads TGTGCCAGTAATTCCGTGAGCTCCTATAATTCACCCCTCCACTTT.